This T cell receptor (beta chain) originates from a study of OX40 agonist ivuxolimab in advanced cancers. Regarding the study in general: Ivuxolimab was an agonistic, fully human IgG2 monoclonal antibody directed against OX40 (CD134), a costimulatory receptor. Intravenous ivuxolimab was administered to patients every 2 weeks at six dose levels: 0.01, 0.1, 0.3, 1.5, 3 and 10 mg/kg. Of the roughly 54 patients in dose escalation, 19 had hepatocellular carcinoma, around 15 had melanoma, 9 had renal cell carcinoma and 9 had head and neck cancer. The dose-escalation cohort was about 83% male with a mean age of approximately 60 years, ranging from roughly 23 to 80. Prior anti-PD-1, anti-PD-L1 or anti-CTLA-4 therapy was permitted, and about two fifths of dose-escalation patients had received checkpoint inhibitors. Partial responses occurred in three dose-escalation patients, of whom one had hepatocellular carcinoma and two had cutaneous melanoma. The purpose of peripheral TCRbeta sequencing was to test whether ivuxolimab changed TCR sequence diversity and led to clonal T-cell expansion. The paper describes the monotherapy dose-escalation part (N ≈ 51 patients) of the phase I trial of ivuxolimab.

Here is what the overall study found, with its caveats: Which antigens the clonally expanded peripheral T cells were specific for was not determined. Low levels of normalized T-cell clonal expansion were also seen in some patients who did not respond. After ivuxolimab, more expanded clones were found on average in CD8+ T cells than in CD4+ T cells. In partial responders in the 0.1-3.0 mg/kg groups, normalized peripheral clonal expansion was found to be among the lowest, especially among CD8+ T cells. At doses from 0.1 to 3.0 mg/kg, clonal expansion was seen in both CD4+ and CD8+ blood T cells between baseline and week 6.

For sequencing of the TCRbeta CDR3 region, genomic DNA was extracted from the sorted cells. The immunoSEQ Assay was used to sequence the TCRbeta CDR3 regions. The source is immuneACCESS, and TCRdb retained only in-frame sequences with V and J called. Part of the clones is not carried over; for the studies checked, unresolved V genes explain less than half of this, and the remainder is unexplained. Counted in this sample were tens of thousands of clones; approximately 87% of them appeared once. Approximately 0.39% of the sample is in the top ten clones. The trial excluded patients who had a history of autoimmune disease or who were on systemic immunosuppression. Peripheral blood for TCR sequencing was collected from all dose cohorts at baseline, on cycle 4 day 1, and on cycle 7 day 1. The samples were drawn from a first-in-human, open-label, multicenter phase I dose-escalation trial of ivuxolimab. The trial enrolled adults with locally advanced or metastatic head and neck squamous cell, hepatocellular, melanoma or renal cell carcinoma. Before TCR sequencing, CD4+ and CD8+ T cells were separately sorted from peripheral blood.

CDR1 and CDR2, looked up from the germline V gene, are KGHSH and LQKENI. Including cysteine and phenylalanine, the CDR3 has 13 amino acids. The sequence is cut down to CDR3 DNA, 39 bases in frame from base 1. Turning to this clone: Which antigen it targets is not known. The junction differs from germline at one of its ends, possibly a read error.

The TCR sequence derives from an adult with an advanced solid tumor such as melanoma, head and neck, liver or kidney cancer. The chain employs TRBV18 and TRBJ1-2, with 9 bases matching TRBD1. Sequenced here: CD4+ or CD8+ T cells sorted from blood, sampled in a trial of the OX40 agonist ivuxolimab. The CDR3 protein: CASSPTGGADSAF. The nucleotide sequence is TGTGCCAGCTCACCTACAGGGGGCGCCGACTCGGCCTTC. Extended through the reference TRBV18 and TRBJ1-2 proteins, this CDR3 yields the full variable domain: NAGVMQNPRHLVRRRGQEARLRCSPMKGHSHVYWYRQLPEEGLKFMVYLQKENIIDESGMPKERFSAEFPKEGPSILRIQQVVRGDSAAYFCASSPTGGADSAFGSGTRLTVV.